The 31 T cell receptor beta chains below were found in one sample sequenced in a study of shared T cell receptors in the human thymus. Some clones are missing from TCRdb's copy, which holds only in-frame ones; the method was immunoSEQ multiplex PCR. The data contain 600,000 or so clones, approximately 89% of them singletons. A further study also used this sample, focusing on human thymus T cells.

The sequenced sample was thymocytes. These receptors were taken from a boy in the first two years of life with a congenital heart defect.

The CDR3 loop is CASSFPGQGSQTEAFF. CDR3 DNA sequence: TGTGCCAGCAGCTTCCCGGGACAGGGGAGCCAAACTGAAGCTTTCTTT. V gene TRBV2 combines with J gene TRBJ1-1; 10 bases line up with TRBD1. The CDR3 is 16 amino acids. V shed 6 bases, J shed 5 bases, and the junction held 12 bases outside the gene matches. Germline loops: CDR1 SNHLY, CDR2 FYNNEI.

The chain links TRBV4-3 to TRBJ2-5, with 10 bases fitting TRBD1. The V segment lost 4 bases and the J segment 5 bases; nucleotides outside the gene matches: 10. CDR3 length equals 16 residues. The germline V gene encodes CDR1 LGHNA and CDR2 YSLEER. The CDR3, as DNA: TGCGCCAGCAGCCCCAGAGGGACAGGGGTAAGGGAGACCCAGTACTTC. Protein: CASSPRGTGVRETQYF.

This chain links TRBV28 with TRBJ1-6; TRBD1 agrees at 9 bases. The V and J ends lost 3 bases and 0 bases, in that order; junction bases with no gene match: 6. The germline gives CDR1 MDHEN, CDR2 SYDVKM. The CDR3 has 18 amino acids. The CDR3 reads CASSFPDRGVSYNSPLHF. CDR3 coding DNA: TGTGCCAGCAGTTTCCCGGACAGGGGCGTCTCCTATAATTCACCCCTCCACTTT.

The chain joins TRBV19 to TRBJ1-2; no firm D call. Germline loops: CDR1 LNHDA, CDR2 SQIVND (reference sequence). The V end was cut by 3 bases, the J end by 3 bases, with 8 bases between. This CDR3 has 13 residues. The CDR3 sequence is CASSIAADYGYTF. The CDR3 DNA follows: TGTGCCAGTAGTATCGCGGCGGACTATGGCTACACCTTC.

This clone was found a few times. In DNA form, the CDR3 reads TGTGCCAGTAGAGGGGGGGCACCCTATGGCTACACCTTC. It codes for CASRGGAPYGYTF. This rearrangement joins TRBV19 to TRBJ1-2, with D possibly being TRBD1 (6 bases). This CDR3 is built from 13 residues. CDR1 and CDR2 (germline): LNHDA, SQIVND (reference sequence). Trimming stripped 6 bases from V and 4 bases from J, with 12 bases between.

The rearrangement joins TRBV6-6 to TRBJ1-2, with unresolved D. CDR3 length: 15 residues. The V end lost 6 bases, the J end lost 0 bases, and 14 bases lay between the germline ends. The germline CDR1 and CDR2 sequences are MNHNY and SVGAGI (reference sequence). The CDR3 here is CASRREPITNYGYTF. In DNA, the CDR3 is TGTGCCAGCAGGAGGGAACCCATTACTAACTATGGCTACACCTTC.

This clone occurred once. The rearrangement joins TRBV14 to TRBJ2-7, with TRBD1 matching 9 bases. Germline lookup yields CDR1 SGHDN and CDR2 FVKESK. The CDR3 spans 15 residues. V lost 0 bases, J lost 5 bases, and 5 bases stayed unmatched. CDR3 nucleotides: TGTGCCAGCAGCCAAGAGGGGGGACAGGGCGACGAGCAGTACTTC. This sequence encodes CASSQEGGQGDEQYF.

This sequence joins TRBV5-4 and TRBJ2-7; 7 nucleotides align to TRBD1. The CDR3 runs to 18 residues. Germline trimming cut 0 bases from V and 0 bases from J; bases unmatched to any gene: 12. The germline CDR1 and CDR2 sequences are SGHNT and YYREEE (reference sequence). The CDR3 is CASSLETHRQGISYEQYF. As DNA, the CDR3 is TGTGCCAGCAGCTTGGAAACTCATCGACAGGGTATCTCCTACGAGCAGTACTTC.

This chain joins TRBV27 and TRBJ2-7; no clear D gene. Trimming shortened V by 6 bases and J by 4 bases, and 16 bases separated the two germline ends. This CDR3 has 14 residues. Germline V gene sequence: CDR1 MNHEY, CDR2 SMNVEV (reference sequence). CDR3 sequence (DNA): TGTGCCAGCAGCCACCTGAACCACACGTACGAGCAGTACTTC. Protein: CASSHLNHTYEQYF.

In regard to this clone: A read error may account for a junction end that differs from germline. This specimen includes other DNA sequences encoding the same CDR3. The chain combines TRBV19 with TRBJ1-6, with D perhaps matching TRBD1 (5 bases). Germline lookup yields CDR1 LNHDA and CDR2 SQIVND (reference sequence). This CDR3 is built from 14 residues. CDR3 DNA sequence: TGTGCCAGTATCGGGGGTTCCTATAATTCCCCCCTCCACTTT. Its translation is CASIGGSYNSPLHF. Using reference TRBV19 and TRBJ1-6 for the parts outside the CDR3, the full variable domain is DGGITQSPKYLFRKEGQNVTLSCEQNLNHDAMYWYRQDPGQGLRLIYYSQIVNDFQKGDIAEGYSVSREKKESFPLTVTSAQKNPTAFYLCASIGGSYNSPLHFGNGTRLTVT.

DNA for the CDR3: TGTGCCAGCAGTAAGAGCGGGGGGATCTACGAGCAGTACTTC. This codes for CASSKSGGIYEQYF. V usage is TRBV27 and J usage is TRBJ2-7; the match to TRBD2 covers 9 bases. Trimming took 5 bases from V and 3 from J; bases not matched to a gene: 5. The V gene's germline CDR1 is MNHEY and CDR2 SMNVEV (reference sequence). The CDR3 is 14 amino acids.

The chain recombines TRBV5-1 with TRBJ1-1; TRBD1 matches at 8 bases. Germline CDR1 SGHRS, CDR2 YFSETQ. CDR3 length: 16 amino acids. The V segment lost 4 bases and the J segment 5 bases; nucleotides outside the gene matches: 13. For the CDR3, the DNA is TGCGCCAGCAGCCCACTGCAGGGGGCAGGTAGTACTGAAGCTTTCTTT. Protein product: CASSPLQGAGSTEAFF.

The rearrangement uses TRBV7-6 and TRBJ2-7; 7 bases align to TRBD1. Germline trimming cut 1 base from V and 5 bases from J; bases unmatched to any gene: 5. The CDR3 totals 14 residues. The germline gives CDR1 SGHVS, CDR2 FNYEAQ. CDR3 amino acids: CASSLVRGGHEQYF. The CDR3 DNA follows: TGTGCCAGCAGCTTAGTTCGAGGGGGCCACGAGCAGTACTTC.

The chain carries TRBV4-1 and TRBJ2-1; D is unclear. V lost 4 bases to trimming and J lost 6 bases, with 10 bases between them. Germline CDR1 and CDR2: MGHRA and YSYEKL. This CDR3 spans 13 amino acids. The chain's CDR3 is CASSPHKRNEQFF. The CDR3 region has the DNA TGCGCCAGCAGCCCCCATAAGCGCAATGAGCAGTTCTTC.

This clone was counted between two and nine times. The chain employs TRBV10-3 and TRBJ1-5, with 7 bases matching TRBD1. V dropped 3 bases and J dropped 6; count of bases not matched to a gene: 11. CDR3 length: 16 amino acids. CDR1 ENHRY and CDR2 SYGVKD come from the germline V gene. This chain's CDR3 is CAISEYRTGWGQPQHF. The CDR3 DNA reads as TGTGCCATCAGTGAATACAGGACAGGATGGGGTCAGCCCCAGCATTTT.

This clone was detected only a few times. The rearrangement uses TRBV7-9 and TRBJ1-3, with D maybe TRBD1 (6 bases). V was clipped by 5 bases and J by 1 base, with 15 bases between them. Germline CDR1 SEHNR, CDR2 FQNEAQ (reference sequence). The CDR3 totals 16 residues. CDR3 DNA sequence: TGTGCCAGCAGCCTACCCGAGGGGGAATCTGGAAACACCATATATTTT. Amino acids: CASSLPEGESGNTIYF. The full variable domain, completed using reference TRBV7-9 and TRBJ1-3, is DTGVSQNPRHKITKRGQNVTFRCDPISEHNRLYWYRQTLGQGPEFLTYFQNEAQLEKSRLLSDRFSAERPKGSFSTLEIQRTEQGDSAMYLCASSLPEGESGNTIYFGEGSWLTVV.

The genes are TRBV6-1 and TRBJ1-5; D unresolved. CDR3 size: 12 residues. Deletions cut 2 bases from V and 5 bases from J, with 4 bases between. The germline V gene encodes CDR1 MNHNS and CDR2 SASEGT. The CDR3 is CASSERHQPQHF. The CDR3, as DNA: TGTGCCAGCAGTGAACGTCATCAGCCCCAGCATTTT.

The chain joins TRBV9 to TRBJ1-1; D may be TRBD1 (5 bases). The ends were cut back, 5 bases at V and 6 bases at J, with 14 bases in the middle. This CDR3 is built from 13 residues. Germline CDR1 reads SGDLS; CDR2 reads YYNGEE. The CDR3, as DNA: TGTGCCAGCAGAGCCCAGGGAGGGGCTGAAGCTTTCTTT. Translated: CASRAQGGAEAFF.

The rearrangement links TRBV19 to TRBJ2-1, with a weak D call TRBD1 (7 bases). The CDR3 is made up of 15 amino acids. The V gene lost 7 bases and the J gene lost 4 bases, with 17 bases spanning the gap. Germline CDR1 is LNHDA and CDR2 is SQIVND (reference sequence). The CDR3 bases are TGTGCCAGTACCATGGAGACAGGGACTTACAATGAGCAGTTCTTC. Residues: CASTMETGTYNEQFF.

The CDR3 DNA reads as TGTGCCAGCAGTGACTCGAGGAAGCAGTTCTTC. It yields the protein CASSDSRKQFF. V is TRBV6-4 and J is TRBJ2-1; no clear D. V lost 0 bases to trimming and J lost 11 bases, with 5 bases between them. This CDR3 spans 11 amino acids. Germline lookup yields CDR1 MRHNA and CDR2 SNTAGT.

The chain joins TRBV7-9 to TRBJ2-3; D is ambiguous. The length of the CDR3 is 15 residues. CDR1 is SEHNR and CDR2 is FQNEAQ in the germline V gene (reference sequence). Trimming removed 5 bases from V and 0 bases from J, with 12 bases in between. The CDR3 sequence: CASSLRVTSTDTQYF. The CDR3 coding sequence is TGTGCCAGCAGCCTACGAGTTACTAGCACAGATACGCAGTATTTT.

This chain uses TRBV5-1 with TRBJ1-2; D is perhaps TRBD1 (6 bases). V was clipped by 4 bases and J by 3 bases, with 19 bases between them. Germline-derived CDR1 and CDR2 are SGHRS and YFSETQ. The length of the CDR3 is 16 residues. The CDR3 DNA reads TGCGCCAGCAGCCTAAACTCCCGGGACATCGACTATGGCTACACCTTC. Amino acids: CASSLNSRDIDYGYTF.

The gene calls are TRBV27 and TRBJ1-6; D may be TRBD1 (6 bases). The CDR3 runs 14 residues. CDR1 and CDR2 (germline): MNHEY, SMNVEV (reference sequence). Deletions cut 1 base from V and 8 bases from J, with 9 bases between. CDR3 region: CASSLWGHYSPLHF. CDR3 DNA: TGTGCCAGCAGTTTATGGGGACATTATTCACCCCTCCACTTT.

Written as DNA, the CDR3 is TGCGCCAGCAGCCAAGATGGTAAGGGAGGGTCTGGGGCCAACGTCCTGACTTTC. This gives the protein CASSQDGKGGSGANVLTF. The chain couples TRBV4-3 to TRBJ2-6; TRBD2 matches 7 bases. In germline, CDR1 is LGHNA, CDR2 YSLEER. This CDR3 is built from 18 residues. V lost 0 bases and J lost 1; bases outside the gene matches: 6.

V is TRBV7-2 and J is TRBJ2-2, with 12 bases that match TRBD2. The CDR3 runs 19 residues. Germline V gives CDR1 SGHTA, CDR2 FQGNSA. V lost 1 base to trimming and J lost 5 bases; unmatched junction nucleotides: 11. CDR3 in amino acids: CASSLELLAGGGMTGELFF. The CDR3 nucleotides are TGTGCCAGCAGCTTAGAGTTACTAGCGGGGGGCGGTATGACCGGGGAGCTGTTTTTT.

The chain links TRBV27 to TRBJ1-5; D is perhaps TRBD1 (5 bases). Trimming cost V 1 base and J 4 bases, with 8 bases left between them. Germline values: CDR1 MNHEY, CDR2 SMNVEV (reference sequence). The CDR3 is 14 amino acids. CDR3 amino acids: CASSLYRFNQPQHF. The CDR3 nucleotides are TGTGCCAGCAGTTTATACAGGTTTAATCAGCCCCAGCATTTT.

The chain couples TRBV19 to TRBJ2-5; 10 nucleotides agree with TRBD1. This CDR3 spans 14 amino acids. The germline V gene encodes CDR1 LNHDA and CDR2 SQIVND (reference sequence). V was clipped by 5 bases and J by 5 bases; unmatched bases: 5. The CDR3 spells CASSPRTGGETQYF. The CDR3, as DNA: TGTGCCAGTAGTCCTAGGACAGGGGGTGAGACCCAGTACTTC.

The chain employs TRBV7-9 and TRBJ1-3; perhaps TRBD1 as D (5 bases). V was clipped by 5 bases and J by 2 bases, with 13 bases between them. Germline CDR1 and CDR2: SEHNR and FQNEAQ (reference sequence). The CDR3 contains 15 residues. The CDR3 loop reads CASSQGPPAGNTIYF. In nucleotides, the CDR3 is TGTGCCAGCAGCCAGGGCCCACCTGCTGGAAACACCATATATTTT.

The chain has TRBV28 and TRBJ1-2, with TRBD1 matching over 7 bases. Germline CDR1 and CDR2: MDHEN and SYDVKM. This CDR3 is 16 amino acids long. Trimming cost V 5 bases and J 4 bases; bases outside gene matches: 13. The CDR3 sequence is CASSAQRQGIGYGYTF. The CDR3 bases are TGTGCCAGCAGTGCGCAAAGACAGGGAATCGGCTATGGCTACACCTTC.

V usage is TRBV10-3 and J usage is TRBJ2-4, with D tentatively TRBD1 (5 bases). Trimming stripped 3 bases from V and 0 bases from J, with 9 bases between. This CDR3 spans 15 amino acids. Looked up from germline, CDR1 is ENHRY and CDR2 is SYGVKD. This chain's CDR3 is CAISDNRLAKNIQYF. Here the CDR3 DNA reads TGTGCCATCAGTGATAACAGGCTAGCCAAAAACATTCAGTACTTC.

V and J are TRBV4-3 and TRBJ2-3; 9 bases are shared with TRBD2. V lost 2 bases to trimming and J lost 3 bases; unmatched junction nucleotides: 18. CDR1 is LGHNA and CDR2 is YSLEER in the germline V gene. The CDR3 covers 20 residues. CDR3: CASSQRKTGTSIGRTDTQYF. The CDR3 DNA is TGCGCCAGCAGCCAACGGAAAACCGGGACTAGCATCGGGAGAACAGATACGCAGTATTTT.